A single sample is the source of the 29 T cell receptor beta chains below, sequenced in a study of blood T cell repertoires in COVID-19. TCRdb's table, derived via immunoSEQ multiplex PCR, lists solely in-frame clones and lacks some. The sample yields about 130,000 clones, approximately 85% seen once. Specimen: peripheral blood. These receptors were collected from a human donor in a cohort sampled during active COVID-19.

CDR3: CASTLLQGNTEAFF. In DNA form, the CDR3 reads TGTGCCAGCACCCTACTACAGGGAAACACTGAAGCTTTCTTT. The rearrangement joins TRBV6-6 to TRBJ1-1, with D perhaps matching TRBD1 (6 bases). V was pared by 7 bases and J by 2 bases, with 14 bases between. Germline values: CDR1 MNHNY, CDR2 SVGAGI (reference sequence). This CDR3 region has 14 residues.

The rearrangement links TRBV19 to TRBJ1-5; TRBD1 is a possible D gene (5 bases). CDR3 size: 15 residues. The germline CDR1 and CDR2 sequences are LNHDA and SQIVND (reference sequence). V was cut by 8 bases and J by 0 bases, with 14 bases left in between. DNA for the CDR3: TGTGCCAGTGAGTCCCGACAGTATAGCAATCAGCCCCAGCATTTT. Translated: CASESRQYSNQPQHF.

The DNA for the CDR3 is TGCGCCAGCGGGAGACAGGGTTTGGGAGGCTACACCTTC. This gives the protein CASGRQGLGGYTF. The V gene is TRBV10-2, the J gene TRBJ1-2, with TRBD1 identical over 7 bases. Germline CDR1 and CDR2: WSHSY and SAAADI. V was clipped by 8 bases and J by 8 bases; unmatched bases: 11. The length of the CDR3 is 13 residues.

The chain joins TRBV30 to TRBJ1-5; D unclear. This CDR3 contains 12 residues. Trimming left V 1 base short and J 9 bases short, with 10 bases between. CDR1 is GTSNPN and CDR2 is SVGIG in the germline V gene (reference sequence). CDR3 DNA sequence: TGTGCCTGGAGTGAGATTGAGTCGCCCCAGCATTTT. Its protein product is CAWSEIESPQHF.

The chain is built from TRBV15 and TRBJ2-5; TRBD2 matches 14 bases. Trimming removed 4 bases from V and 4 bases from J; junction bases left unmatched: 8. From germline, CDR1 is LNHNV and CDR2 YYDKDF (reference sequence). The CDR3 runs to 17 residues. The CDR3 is CATSTRLAGGLGETQYF. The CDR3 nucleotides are TGTGCCACCAGCACGCGACTAGCGGGGGGGCTTGGAGAGACCCAGTACTTC.

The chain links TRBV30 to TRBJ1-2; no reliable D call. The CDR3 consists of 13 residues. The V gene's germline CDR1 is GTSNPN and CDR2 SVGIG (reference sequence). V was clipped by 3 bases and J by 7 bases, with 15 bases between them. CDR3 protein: CAWSPRGLSGYTF. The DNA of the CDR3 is TGTGCCTGGAGCCCTCGAGGGTTGTCTGGCTACACCTTC. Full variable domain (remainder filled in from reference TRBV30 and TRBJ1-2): SQTIHQWPATLVQPVGSPLSLECTVEGTSNPNLYWYRQAAGRGLQLLFYSVGIGQISSEVPQNLSASRPQDRQFILSSKKLLLSDSGFYLCAWSPRGLSGYTFGSGTRLTVV.

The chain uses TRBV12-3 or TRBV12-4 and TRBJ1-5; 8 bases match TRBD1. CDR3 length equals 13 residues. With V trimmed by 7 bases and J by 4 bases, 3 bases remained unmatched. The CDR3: CASTRGRNQPQHF. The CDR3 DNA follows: TGTGCCAGCACCAGGGGGCGGAATCAGCCCCAGCATTTT.

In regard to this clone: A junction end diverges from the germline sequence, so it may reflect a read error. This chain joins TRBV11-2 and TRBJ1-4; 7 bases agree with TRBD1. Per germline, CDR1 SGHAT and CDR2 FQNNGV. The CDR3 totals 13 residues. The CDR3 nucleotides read TGTGCCAGCAGCTTCTCCGGGACAGAAACACTGTTTTTT. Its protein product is CASSFSGTETLFF.

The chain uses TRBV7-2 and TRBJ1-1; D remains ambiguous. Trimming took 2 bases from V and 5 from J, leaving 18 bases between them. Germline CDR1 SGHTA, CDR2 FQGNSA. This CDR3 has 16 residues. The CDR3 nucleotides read TGTGCCAGCAGCTTACGGGCGGGGAATCCGAGAACTGAAGCTTTCTTT. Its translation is CASSLRAGNPRTEAFF.

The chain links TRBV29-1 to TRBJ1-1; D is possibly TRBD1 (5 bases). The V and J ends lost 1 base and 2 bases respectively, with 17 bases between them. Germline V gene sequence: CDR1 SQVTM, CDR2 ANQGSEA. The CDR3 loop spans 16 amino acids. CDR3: CSVEGPLEGVNTEAFF. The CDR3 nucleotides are TGCAGCGTTGAAGGGCCCCTTGAAGGGGTCAACACTGAAGCTTTCTTT.

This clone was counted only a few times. The CDR3 coding sequence is TGTGCCAGTAGTATAGGACAGGGGGCATTTGAGCAGTTCTTC. Translating gives CASSIGQGAFEQFF. The chain links TRBV19 to TRBJ2-1; 10 bases match TRBD1. The J segment lost 9 bases and the V segment lost 1 base, leaving 3 bases of the junction unmatched. Germline V gives CDR1 LNHDA, CDR2 SQIVND (reference sequence). The CDR3 runs to 14 residues.

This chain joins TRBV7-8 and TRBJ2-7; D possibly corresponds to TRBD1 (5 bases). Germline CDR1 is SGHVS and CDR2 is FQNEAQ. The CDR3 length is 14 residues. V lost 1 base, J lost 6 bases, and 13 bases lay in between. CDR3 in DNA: TGTGCCAGCAGCTTAGTATGGCAGGGTGGCGAGCAGTACTTC. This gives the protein CASSLVWQGGEQYF.

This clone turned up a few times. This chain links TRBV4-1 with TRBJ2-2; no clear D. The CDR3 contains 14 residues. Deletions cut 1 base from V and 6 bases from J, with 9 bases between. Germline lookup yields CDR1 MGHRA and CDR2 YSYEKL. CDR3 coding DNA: TGCGCCAGCAGCCAAGGGAGAGGTGCCGGGGAGCTGTTTTTT. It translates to CASSQGRGAGELFF.

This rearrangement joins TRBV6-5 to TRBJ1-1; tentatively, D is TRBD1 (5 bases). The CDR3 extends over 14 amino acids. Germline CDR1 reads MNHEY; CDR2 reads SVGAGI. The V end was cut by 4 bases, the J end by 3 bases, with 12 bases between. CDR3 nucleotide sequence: TGTGCCAGCAGTTCGCGGGGGTGGGACACTGAAGCTTTCTTT. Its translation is CASSSRGWDTEAFF.

The CDR3 region is CASSEQGLSYGYTF. As DNA, the CDR3 is TGTGCCAGCAGTGAGCAGGGGCTATCCTATGGCTACACCTTC. The rearrangement joins TRBV25-1 to TRBJ1-2, with D perhaps matching TRBD1 (6 bases). V lost 3 bases and J lost 4, with 12 bases in between. CDR3 length: 14 residues. The V gene's germline CDR1 is MGHDK and CDR2 SYGVNS.

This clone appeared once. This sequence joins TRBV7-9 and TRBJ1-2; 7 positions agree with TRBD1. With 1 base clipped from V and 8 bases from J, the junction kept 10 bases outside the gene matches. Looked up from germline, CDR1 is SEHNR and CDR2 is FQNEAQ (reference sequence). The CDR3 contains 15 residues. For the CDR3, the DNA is TGTGCCAGCAGCTTAGGGGGGAGACAGGGCGGCGGCTACACCTTC. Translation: CASSLGGRQGGGYTF.

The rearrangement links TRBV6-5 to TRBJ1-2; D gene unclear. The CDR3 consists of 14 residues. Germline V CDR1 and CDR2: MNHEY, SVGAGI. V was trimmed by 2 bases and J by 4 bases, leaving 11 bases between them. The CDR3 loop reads CASSYRSIGYGYTF. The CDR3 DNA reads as TGTGCCAGCAGTTACCGGAGCATCGGCTATGGCTACACCTTC.

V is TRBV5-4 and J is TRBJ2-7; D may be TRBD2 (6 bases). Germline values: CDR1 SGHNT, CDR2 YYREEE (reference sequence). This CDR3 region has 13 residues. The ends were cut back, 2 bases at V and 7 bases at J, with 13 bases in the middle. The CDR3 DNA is TGTGCCAGCAGCTTTAGGGGACTGGAGGAGCAGTACTTC. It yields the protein CASSFRGLEEQYF.

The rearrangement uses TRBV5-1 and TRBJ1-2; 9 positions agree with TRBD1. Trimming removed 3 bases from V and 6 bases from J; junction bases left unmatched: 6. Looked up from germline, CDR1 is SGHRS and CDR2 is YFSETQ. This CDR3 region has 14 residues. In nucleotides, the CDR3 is TGCGCCAGCAGCTCCGGGACAGGGACGGATGGCTACACCTTC. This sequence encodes CASSSGTGTDGYTF.

CDR3 bases: TGTGCCAGCAGCTTGGCGAGCGGGGGGGCAACCGGGGAGCTGTTTTTT. Encoded protein: CASSLASGGATGELFF. The chain is built from TRBV12-1 and TRBJ2-2; the table assigns TRBD2, which was not confirmed against the DNA. TRBV12-1 is marked as a pseudogene. The CDR3 is made up of 16 amino acids.

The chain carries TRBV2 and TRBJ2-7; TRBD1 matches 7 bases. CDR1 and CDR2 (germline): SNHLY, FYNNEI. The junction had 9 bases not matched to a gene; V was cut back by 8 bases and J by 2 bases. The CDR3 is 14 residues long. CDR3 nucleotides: TGTGCCAGCTATGGACAGGCTTACGCCTACGAGCAGTACTTC. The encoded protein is CASYGQAYAYEQYF.

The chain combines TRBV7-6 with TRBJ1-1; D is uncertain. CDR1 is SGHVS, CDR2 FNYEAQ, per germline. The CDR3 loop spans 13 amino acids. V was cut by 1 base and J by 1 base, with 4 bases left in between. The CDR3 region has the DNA TGTGCCAGCAGCTTAGAACAGAACACTGAAGCTTTCTTT. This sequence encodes CASSLEQNTEAFF.

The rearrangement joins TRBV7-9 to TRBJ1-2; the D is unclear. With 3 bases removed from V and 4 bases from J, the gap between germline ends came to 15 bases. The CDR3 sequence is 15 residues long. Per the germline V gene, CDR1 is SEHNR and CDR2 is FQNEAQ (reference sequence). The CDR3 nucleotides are TGTGCCAGCAGCTTGATGGACGGAGGTTTCTATGGCTACACCTTC. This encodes CASSLMDGGFYGYTF.

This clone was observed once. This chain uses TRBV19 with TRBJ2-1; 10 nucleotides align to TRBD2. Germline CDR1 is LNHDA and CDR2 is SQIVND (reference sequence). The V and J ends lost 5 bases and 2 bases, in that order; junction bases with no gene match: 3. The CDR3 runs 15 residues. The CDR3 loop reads CASSALAGAYNEQFF. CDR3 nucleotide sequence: TGTGCCAGTAGTGCCCTAGCGGGGGCCTACAATGAGCAGTTCTTC.

CDR3 in DNA: TGTGCCAGCAGCCAAGACTTGAGTGATTCTGTATGCTACACCTTC. It yields the protein CASSQDLSDSVCYTF. This chain links TRBV14 with TRBJ1-2; unclear D gene. This CDR3 comprises 15 residues. Germline V gene sequence: CDR1 SGHDN, CDR2 FVKESK. V was cut by 0 bases and J by 9 bases, with 17 bases left in between.

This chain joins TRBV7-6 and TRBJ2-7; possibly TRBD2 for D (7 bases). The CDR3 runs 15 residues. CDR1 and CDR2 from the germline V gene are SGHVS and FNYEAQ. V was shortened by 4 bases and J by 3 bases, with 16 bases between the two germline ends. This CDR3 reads CASSSEGGAGYEQYF. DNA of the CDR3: TGTGCCAGCAGCTCCGAGGGGGGGGCCGGCTACGAGCAGTACTTC.

The CDR3 protein is CASSPTSTGGYNSPLHF. The CDR3 DNA sequence: TGTGCCAGCAGCCCTACCTCGACAGGGGGATATAATTCACCCCTCCACTTT. The chain has TRBV7-6 and TRBJ1-6; 9 positions match TRBD1. The CDR3 length is 17 residues. The germline CDR1 and CDR2 sequences are SGHVS and FNYEAQ. Germline trimming cut 5 bases from V and 4 bases from J; bases unmatched to any gene: 9.

The CDR3 sequence: CASSPSGGPFEQFF. The CDR3 DNA follows: TGTGCCAGCAGTCCCAGCGGGGGGCCGTTCGAGCAGTTCTTC. This chain joins TRBV25-1 and TRBJ2-1; 9 bases are shared with TRBD2. The CDR3 runs to 14 residues. Germline CDR1 MGHDK, CDR2 SYGVNS. The V gene end was trimmed by 5 bases and the J gene end by 10 bases; junction bases not matched to a gene: 9.

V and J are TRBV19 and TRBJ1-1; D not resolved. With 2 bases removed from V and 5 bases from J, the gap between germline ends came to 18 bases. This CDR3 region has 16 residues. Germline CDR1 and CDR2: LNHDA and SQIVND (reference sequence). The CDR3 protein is CASSIKRRNPSTEAFF. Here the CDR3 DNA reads TGTGCCAGTAGTATAAAAAGGAGGAACCCAAGTACTGAAGCTTTCTTT.